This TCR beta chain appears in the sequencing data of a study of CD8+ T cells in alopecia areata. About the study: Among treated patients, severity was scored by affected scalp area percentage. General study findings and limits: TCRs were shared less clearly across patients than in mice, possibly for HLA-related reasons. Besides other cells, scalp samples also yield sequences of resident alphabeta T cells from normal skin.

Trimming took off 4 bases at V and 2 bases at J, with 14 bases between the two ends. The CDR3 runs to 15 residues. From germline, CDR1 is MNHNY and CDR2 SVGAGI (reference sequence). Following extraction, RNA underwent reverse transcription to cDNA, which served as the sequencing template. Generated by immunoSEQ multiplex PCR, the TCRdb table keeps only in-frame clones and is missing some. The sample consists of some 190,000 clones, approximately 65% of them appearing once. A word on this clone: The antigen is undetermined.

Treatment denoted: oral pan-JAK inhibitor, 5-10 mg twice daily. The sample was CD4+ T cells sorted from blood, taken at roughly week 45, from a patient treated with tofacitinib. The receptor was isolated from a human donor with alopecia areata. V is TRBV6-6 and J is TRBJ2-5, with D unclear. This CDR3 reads CASSSVSQTQETQYF. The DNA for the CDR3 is TGTGCCAGCAGTTCAGTCAGTCAAACTCAAGAGACCCAGTACTTC.